A single sample is the source of the 18 T cell receptor beta chains below, sequenced in a study of cytomegalovirus exposure and HLA in healthy donors. This PCR relied on a set of 60 Vbeta primers and 13 Jbeta primers. Produced via immunoSEQ multiplex PCR; TCRdb's table is partial and in-frame only. Here the sample table reports 150,000 to 200,000 clones. Source material: PBMCs. These receptors all stem from a man aged 25 to 45 in good health and CMV-seronegative.

This CDR3 is CASSRDREETQYF. The CDR3 nucleotides are TGTGCCAGCAGTCGAGACAGGGAAGAGACCCAGTACTTC. This chain links TRBV28 with TRBJ2-5, with 7 bases fitting TRBD1. The CDR3 runs to 13 residues. V lost 5 bases and J lost 3; bases outside the gene matches: 3. Germline CDR1 is MDHEN and CDR2 is SYDVKM.

This chain links TRBV2 with TRBJ1-4; D may be TRBD1 (5 bases). Trimming took off 6 bases at V and 12 bases at J, with 17 bases between the two ends. The CDR3 spans 13 residues. CDR1 and CDR2 (germline): SNHLY, FYNNEI. The CDR3 DNA follows: TGTGCCAGCAGCGACCCGGGGGGAGAACAACTGTTTTTT. It codes for CASSDPGGEQLFF.

J is TRBJ1-1 and V is TRBV7-9; 7 positions agree with TRBD1. This CDR3 comprises 15 residues. Per germline, CDR1 SEHNR and CDR2 FQNEAQ (reference sequence). With 5 bases clipped from V and 4 bases from J, the junction kept 10 bases outside the gene matches. The CDR3 DNA reads TGTGCCAGCAGCACCCCCTTACAGGGGACCACTGAAGCTTTCTTT. This gives the protein CASSTPLQGTTEAFF.

The chain uses TRBV19 and TRBJ2-5, with D possibly being TRBD2 (5 bases). The CDR3 is 16 amino acids. Trimming pared 2 bases from V and 2 bases from J, leaving 15 bases between. CDR1 LNHDA and CDR2 SQIVND come from the germline V gene (reference sequence). CDR3 sequence: CASSINRGSEQETQYF. DNA of the CDR3: TGTGCCAGTAGTATAAACCGGGGTTCCGAGCAAGAGACCCAGTACTTC.

The chain carries TRBV7-8 and TRBJ2-3, with 9 bases aligning to TRBD2. The CDR3 extends over 16 amino acids. CDR1 is SGHVS, CDR2 FQNEAQ, per germline. V lost 4 bases, J lost 2 bases, and 7 bases stayed unmatched. CDR3 coding DNA: TGTGCCAGCAGCTCTCTTCTAGCGGGGTTCACAGATACGCAGTATTTT. It translates to CASSSLLAGFTDTQYF. Drawing the rest from reference TRBV7-8 and TRBJ2-3, the complete variable domain is GAGVSQSPRYKVAKRGQDVALRCDPISGHVSLFWYQQALGQGPEFLTYFQNEAQLDKSGLPSDRFFAERPEGSVSTLKIQRTQQEDSAVYLCASSSLLAGFTDTQYFGPGTRLTVL.

The chain couples TRBV11-2 to TRBJ2-3; D might be TRBD1 (5 bases). Germline CDR1 and CDR2: SGHAT and FQNNGV. The CDR3 is 15 amino acids. Trimming took 1 base from V and 10 from J, leaving 18 bases between them. Here the CDR3 reads CASSLAPGIFWAQYF. CDR3 DNA sequence: TGTGCCAGCAGCTTAGCTCCAGGGATTTTTTGGGCGCAGTATTTT.

The gene calls are TRBV19 and TRBJ2-1; 9 positions match TRBD2. The CDR3 extends over 16 amino acids. The junction had 14 bases not matched to a gene; V was cut back by 6 bases and J by 8 bases. Germline V gives CDR1 LNHDA, CDR2 SQIVND (reference sequence). The DNA of the CDR3 is TGTGCCAGTAGCGCGGGGGGGGACAAATATTTCGATGAGCAGTTCTTC. It is translated as CASSAGGDKYFDEQFF.

This chain links TRBV7-6 with TRBJ2-2; 9 nucleotides line up with TRBD1. CDR1 SGHVS and CDR2 FNYEAQ come from the germline V gene. This CDR3 contains 16 residues. J gave up 4 bases and V 2 bases, and 5 bases lay outside the gene matches. The CDR3 DNA reads as TGTGCCAGCAGCTTATTGGGACAGGGCAGCACCGGGGAGCTGTTTTTT. Its translation: CASSLLGQGSTGELFF.

The chain has TRBV7-2 and TRBJ2-5; D possibly corresponds to TRBD1 (6 bases). Germline CDR1 and CDR2: SGHTA and FQGNSA. The CDR3 loop spans 15 amino acids. V was clipped by 5 bases and J by 1 base, with 14 bases between them. The CDR3, as DNA: TGTGCCAGCAGCCCCTCTCGAGGGGGCCAAGAGACCCAGTACTTC. Translating it yields CASSPSRGGQETQYF.

DNA of the CDR3: TGCGCCAGCAGCGCCCCCGGGACAGGGGGCGGGAATGAGCAGTTCTTC. The encoded protein is CASSAPGTGGGNEQFF. The chain employs TRBV4-1 and TRBJ2-1; 12 bases agree with TRBD1. CDR3 length: 16 residues. Germline V gene data show CDR1 as MGHRA and CDR2 as YSYEKL. The junction had 9 bases not matched to a gene; V was cut back by 5 bases and J by 7 bases.

The V call is TRBV6-1, the J call TRBJ1-5; D ambiguous. Trimming removed 5 bases at V and 4 bases at J, with 12 bases between. Germline CDR1 reads MNHNS; CDR2 reads SASEGT. This CDR3 has 14 amino acids. The chain's CDR3 is CASSTRVLNQPQHF. The CDR3 DNA reads as TGTGCCAGCAGTACCCGGGTCCTTAATCAGCCCCAGCATTTT.

The chain links TRBV7-2 to TRBJ2-3; D is possibly TRBD1 (7 bases). The ends were cut back, 1 base at V and 5 bases at J, with 16 bases in the middle. The CDR3 loop spans 16 amino acids. CDR1 is SGHTA, CDR2 FQGNSA, per germline. The CDR3: CASSLGLGQGGDTQYF. For the CDR3, the DNA is TGTGCCAGCAGCTTAGGATTAGGGCAGGGGGGAGATACGCAGTATTTT. Full variable domain (remainder filled in from reference TRBV7-2 and TRBJ2-3): GAGVSQSPSNKVTEKGKDVELRCDPISGHTALYWYRQSLGQGLEFLIYFQGNSAPDKSGLPSDRFSAERTGGSVSTLTIQRTQQEDSAVYLCASSLGLGQGGDTQYFGPGTRLTVL.

The V gene is TRBV19, the J gene TRBJ1-2; D is unclear. V dropped 5 bases and J dropped 2 bases, with 15 bases sitting between them. This CDR3 is built from 15 residues. The germline CDR1 and CDR2 sequences are LNHDA and SQIVND (reference sequence). The CDR3 region is CASSLGSQLNYGYTF. The CDR3 nucleotides are TGTGCCAGTAGTCTAGGCTCTCAACTAAACTATGGCTACACCTTC. The entire variable domain, with the rest obtained from reference TRBV19 and TRBJ1-2, is as follows: DGGITQSPKYLFRKEGQNVTLSCEQNLNHDAMYWYRQDPGQGLRLIYYSQIVNDFQKGDIAEGYSVSREKKESFPLTVTSAQKNPTAFYLCASSLGSQLNYGYTFGSGTRLTVV.

The chain joins TRBV30 to TRBJ1-3; TRBD1 agrees at 7 bases. CDR3 length: 15 residues. Germline CDR1 is GTSNPN and CDR2 is SVGIG (reference sequence). The V and J ends lost 3 bases and 4 bases, in that order; junction bases with no gene match: 9. The CDR3 region is CAWSSTGAEGNTIYF. The CDR3 DNA is TGTGCCTGGAGCTCCACAGGGGCGGAGGGAAACACCATATATTTT.

The chain carries TRBV9 and TRBJ2-1; 9 nucleotides align to TRBD2. Germline CDR1 reads SGDLS; CDR2 reads YYNGEE. CDR3 length equals 17 residues. Trimming at V came to 3 bases and at J to 5 bases, leaving 12 bases not matched to a gene. In DNA, the CDR3 is TGTGCCAGCAGCGCCCAGGACGTAGCGGGGGAAAACAATGAGCAGTTCTTC. Residues: CASSAQDVAGENNEQFF. Using reference TRBV9 and TRBJ2-1 for the parts outside the CDR3, the full variable domain is DSGVTQTPKHLITATGQRVTLRCSPRSGDLSVYWYQQSLDQGLQFLIQYYNGEERAKGNILERFSAQQFPDLHSELNLSSLELGDSALYFCASSAQDVAGENNEQFFGPGTRLTVL.

The rearrangement joins TRBV5-3 to TRBJ1-4; a possible D gene is TRBD1 (5 bases). TRBV5-3 is an ORF, and what it does is uncertain. The V and J ends lost 0 bases and 3 bases respectively, with 6 bases between them. The CDR3 is 14 amino acids. The CDR3 region has the DNA TGTGCCAGAAGCTTGGGGGGCCCTAATGAAAAACTGTTTTTT. This encodes CARSLGGPNEKLFF.

The chain uses TRBV4-1 and TRBJ2-2, with D possibly matching TRBD2 (6 bases). Trimming pared 2 bases from V and 1 base from J, leaving 14 bases between. The germline V gene encodes CDR1 MGHRA and CDR2 YSYEKL. The CDR3 totals 17 residues. The CDR3 sequence: CASSQPYSGGNTGELFF. The CDR3 DNA is TGCGCCAGCAGCCAACCCTATAGCGGAGGGAACACCGGGGAGCTGTTTTTT.

The gene calls are TRBV28 and TRBJ1-5, with D unclear. The germline V gene has CDR1 MDHEN and CDR2 SYDVKM. The V and J ends lost 2 bases and 10 bases respectively, with 18 bases between them. The CDR3 has 15 residues. The CDR3 loop reads CASSLADATSGPQHF. CDR3 sequence (DNA): TGTGCCAGCAGTTTAGCTGATGCTACCTCAGGCCCCCAGCATTTT.